The next 7 T cell receptor beta chains were all read from a single sample in a study of shared clonotypes between healthy human individuals. Using immunoSEQ multiplex PCR, the repertoire was profiled, and TCRdb retains in-frame clones only, with some absent. Of about 1,900,000 clones in the sample, approximately 95% were seen once. Terminally differentiated effector memory CD45RA+ cells were excluded from the naive CD8 cells, which were CD45RO-negative and positively selected for CCR7. Sequencing input: naive CD8+ T cells sorted from blood. The origin of the receptors is a man aged 18 to 29 in good health.

The chain links TRBV7-9 to TRBJ1-4; weak D call: TRBD1 (6 bases). Germline V CDR1 and CDR2: SEHNR, FQNEAQ (reference sequence). Trimming shortened V by 5 bases and J by 4 bases, and 14 bases separated the two germline ends. The CDR3 is made up of 15 amino acids. In DNA, the CDR3 is TGTGCCAGCAGCCCGGTGGGAGGGGGTAATGAAAAACTGTTTTTT. Translation: CASSPVGGGNEKLFF.

This clone was detected only once. The J gene is TRBJ2-7, the V gene TRBV7-9; a possible D gene is TRBD1 (5 bases). The CDR3 has 14 amino acids. V lost 1 base and J 4 bases, leaving 11 bases between the germline ends. Germline assignment: CDR1 SEHNR and CDR2 FQNEAQ (reference sequence). The CDR3 sequence is CASSLVETAYEQYF. CDR3 DNA sequence: TGTGCCAGCAGCTTAGTTGAGACAGCGTACGAGCAGTACTTC.

The chain links TRBV27 to TRBJ2-7; no reliable D call. V was cut by 6 bases and J by 3 bases, with 15 bases left in between. The CDR3 is 14 residues long. Germline CDR1 and CDR2: MNHEY and SMNVEV (reference sequence). CDR3: CASSPRSLGYEQYF. CDR3 sequence (DNA): TGTGCCAGCAGCCCCCGGAGTCTGGGCTACGAGCAGTACTTC.

The chain links TRBV10-2 to TRBJ2-7, with D possibly being TRBD1 (7 bases). The CDR3 has 13 amino acids. Germline values: CDR1 WSHSY, CDR2 SAAADI. Deletions cut 7 bases from V and 6 bases from J, with 16 bases between. The CDR3 coding sequence is TGCGCCAGCAAAGTCACCCAGGGGGGCGAGCAGTACTTC. It yields the protein CASKVTQGGEQYF.

V is TRBV6-1 and J is TRBJ1-5, with no clear D. CDR1 is MNHNS and CDR2 is SASEGT in the germline V gene. There are 16 residues in the CDR3. Deletions cut 0 bases from V and 0 bases from J, with 9 bases between. The CDR3 sequence: CASSEAQSYSNQPQHF. The CDR3 bases are TGTGCCAGCAGTGAAGCGCAGAGTTATAGCAATCAGCCCCAGCATTTT.

This chain links TRBV7-2 with TRBJ2-7; TRBD2 matches 8 bases. The germline V gene has CDR1 SGHTA and CDR2 FQGNSA. The CDR3 consists of 17 residues. V shed 5 bases and J 4 bases; nucleotides not matched to a gene: 16. In nucleotides, the CDR3 is TGTGCCAGCAGCCCGCAACTGGGATTAGCGGGGTCTTACGAGCAGTACTTC. Protein sequence: CASSPQLGLAGSYEQYF.

The rearrangement uses TRBV2 and TRBJ2-4, with D possibly TRBD2 on 5 matching bases. The germline gives CDR1 SNHLY, CDR2 FYNNEI. V was trimmed by 7 bases and J by 8 bases, leaving 21 bases between them. The CDR3 runs 15 residues. CDR3 coding DNA: TGTGCCAGCACCGAGCCCCGGGATACCGGGGACATTCAGTACTTC. Its translation is CASTEPRDTGDIQYF.